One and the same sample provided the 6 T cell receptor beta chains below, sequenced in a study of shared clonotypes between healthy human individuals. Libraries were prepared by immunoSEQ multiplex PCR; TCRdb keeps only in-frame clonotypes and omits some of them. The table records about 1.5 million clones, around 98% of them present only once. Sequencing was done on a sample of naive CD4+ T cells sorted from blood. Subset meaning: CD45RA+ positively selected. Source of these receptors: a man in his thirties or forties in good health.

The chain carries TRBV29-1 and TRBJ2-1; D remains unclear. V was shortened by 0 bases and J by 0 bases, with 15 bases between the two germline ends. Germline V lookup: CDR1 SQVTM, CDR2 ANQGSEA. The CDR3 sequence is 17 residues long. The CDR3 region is CSVEDPSGMGSYNEQFF. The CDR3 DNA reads TGCAGCGTTGAAGATCCCTCGGGTATGGGCTCCTACAATGAGCAGTTCTTC.

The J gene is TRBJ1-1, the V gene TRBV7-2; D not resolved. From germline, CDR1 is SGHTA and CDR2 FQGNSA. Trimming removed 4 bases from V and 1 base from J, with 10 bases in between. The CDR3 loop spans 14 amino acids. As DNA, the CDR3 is TGTGCCAGCAGCTCCCCCAGGCCGAACACTGAAGCTTTCTTT. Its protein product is CASSSPRPNTEAFF.

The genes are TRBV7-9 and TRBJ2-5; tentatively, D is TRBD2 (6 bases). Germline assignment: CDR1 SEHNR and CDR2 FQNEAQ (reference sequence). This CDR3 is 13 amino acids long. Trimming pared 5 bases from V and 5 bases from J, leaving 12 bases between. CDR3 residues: CASSPSGVETQYF. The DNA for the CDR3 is TGTGCCAGCAGCCCCTCGGGAGTTGAGACCCAGTACTTC.

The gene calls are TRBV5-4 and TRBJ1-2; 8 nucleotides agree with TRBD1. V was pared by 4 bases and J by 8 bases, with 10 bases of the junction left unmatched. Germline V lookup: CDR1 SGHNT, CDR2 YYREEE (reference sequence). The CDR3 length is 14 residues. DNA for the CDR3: TGTGCCAGCAGCGTTGGAGGACAGGGACAGGGCTACACCTTC. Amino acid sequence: CASSVGGQGQGYTF.

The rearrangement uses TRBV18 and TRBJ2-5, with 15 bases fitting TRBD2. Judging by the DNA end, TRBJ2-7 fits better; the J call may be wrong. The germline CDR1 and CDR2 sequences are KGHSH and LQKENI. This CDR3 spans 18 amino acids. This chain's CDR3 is CASSPPGLAGGLGYEQYF. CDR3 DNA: TGTGCCAGCTCACCTCCGGGACTAGCGGGAGGACTCGGCTACGAGCAGTACTTC.

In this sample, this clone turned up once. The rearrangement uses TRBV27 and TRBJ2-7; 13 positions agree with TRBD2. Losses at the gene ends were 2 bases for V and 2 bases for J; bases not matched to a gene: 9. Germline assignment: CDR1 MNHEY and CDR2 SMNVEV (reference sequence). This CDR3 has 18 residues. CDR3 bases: TGTGCCAGCAGTTTAAGGACTAGCGGGAGAGGGGGGCCCTACGAGCAGTACTTC. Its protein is CASSLRTSGRGGPYEQYF.